Presented here are 27 T cell receptor beta chains from one specimen sequenced in a study of T cell responses to AZD1222 COVID-19 vaccine. The data were produced by immunoSEQ multiplex PCR, yet TCRdb's version contains in-frame clones alone and is incomplete. This sample has about 99,000 clones, with roughly 92% found just once. The sample consisted of peripheral blood, taken 28 days after the second AZD1222 dose. These TCRs come from an adult who received the AZD1222 COVID-19 vaccine.

The chain couples TRBV28 to TRBJ2-7; TRBD1 agrees at 8 bases. The CDR3 covers 12 residues. The trim removed 7 bases at V and 9 bases at J, leaving 8 bases unmatched. In germline, CDR1 is MDHEN, CDR2 SYDVKM. In nucleotides, the CDR3 is TGTGCCAGCACCGCTACAGGGGGGCGGCAGTACTTC. This gives the protein CASTATGGRQYF.

The V gene is TRBV28, the J gene TRBJ2-3; possibly TRBD1 or TRBD2 for D (6 bases each). CDR3 length: 15 amino acids. Between the trimmed V and J ends, which lost 2 bases and 2 bases, there was a span of 11 bases. Germline V CDR1 and CDR2: MDHEN, SYDVKM. The DNA for the CDR3 is TGTGCCAGCAGTTTAGGAGGGGGGTCCACAGATACGCAGTATTTT. Protein product: CASSLGGGSTDTQYF.

V gene TRBV7-2 combines with J gene TRBJ1-6; D is unclear. There are 13 residues in the CDR3. Per the germline V gene, CDR1 is SGHTA and CDR2 is FQGNSA. V lost 5 bases, J lost 10 bases, and 12 bases lay in between. CDR3 in DNA: TGTGCCAGCAGCACAATAGGCAGGTCACCCCTCCACTTT. Its protein is CASSTIGRSPLHF.

The chain carries TRBV3-1 (or the pseudogene TRBV3-2) and TRBJ2-3, with 14 bases matching TRBD2. This CDR3 region has 15 residues. Germline CDR1 and CDR2: LGHDT and YNNKEL (reference sequence). The V and J ends lost 4 bases and 4 bases, in that order; junction bases with no gene match: 1. The CDR3 nucleotides read TGTGCCAGCAGCCCGGGACTAGCGGGAGCAGATACGCAGTATTTT. Translating gives CASSPGLAGADTQYF.

In this sample, this clone turned up once. The chain is built from TRBV7-9 and TRBJ2-7; no clear D gene. Germline V gene sequence: CDR1 SEHNR, CDR2 FQNEAQ (reference sequence). The CDR3 has 14 amino acids. V was pared by 4 bases and J by 4 bases, with 14 bases between. The CDR3, as DNA: TGTGCCAGCAGCTCGCCCGGCGAGAGATACGAGCAGTACTTC. Translating it yields CASSSPGERYEQYF.

Only one count was recorded for this clone. V usage is TRBV10-3 and J usage is TRBJ1-1, with D possibly matching TRBD1 (6 bases). Germline lookup yields CDR1 ENHRY and CDR2 SYGVKD. This CDR3 has 13 amino acids. Trimming stripped 6 bases from V and 1 base from J, with 9 bases between. The CDR3 is CAIRGAANTEAFF. For the CDR3, the DNA is TGTGCCATCAGGGGGGCAGCGAACACTGAAGCTTTCTTT.

The chain uses TRBV5-5 and TRBJ1-2, with TRBD1 as a possible D gene (5 bases). Germline assignment: CDR1 SGHKS and CDR2 YYEKEE (reference sequence). Trimming stripped 0 bases from V and 3 bases from J, with 12 bases between. The CDR3 is made up of 15 amino acids. CDR3 residues: CASSLGQFGYYGYTF. CDR3 DNA: TGTGCCAGCAGCTTGGGACAGTTTGGTTACTATGGCTACACCTTC.

This clone was seen a handful of times. The chain joins TRBV27 to TRBJ1-5; 7 bases are shared with TRBD1. The CDR3 spans 16 residues. CDR1 and CDR2 from the germline V gene are MNHEY and SMNVEV (reference sequence). Trimming removed 6 bases from V and 0 bases from J; junction bases left unmatched: 8. The CDR3 DNA follows: TGTGCCAGCAGCCGCAGGGGGGACTATAGCAATCAGCCCCAGCATTTT. This sequence encodes CASSRRGDYSNQPQHF.

The chain employs TRBV7-2 and TRBJ1-4, with TRBD1 matching over 7 bases. The CDR3 has 15 amino acids. Trimming removed 5 bases from V and 7 bases from J; junction bases left unmatched: 10. Per the germline V gene, CDR1 is SGHTA and CDR2 is FQGNSA. For the CDR3, the DNA is TGTGCCAGCAGCCAAACAGGGGCAAAGGCTGAAAAACTGTTTTTT. Residues: CASSQTGAKAEKLFF.

This clone appeared a single time. The V gene is TRBV6-2 or TRBV6-3, the J gene TRBJ2-1, with D perhaps TRBD2 (5 bases). There are 16 residues in the CDR3. The germline V and J ends were trimmed by 2 bases and 4 bases, with 15 bases remaining between them. Germline-derived CDR1 and CDR2 are MNHEY and SVGEGT. The chain's CDR3 is CASSYLEGAMYNEQFF. The CDR3 DNA reads as TGTGCCAGCAGTTACCTCGAGGGCGCGATGTACAATGAGCAGTTCTTC.

A single count supports this clone. This chain connects TRBV5-1 to TRBJ2-7; the match to TRBD2 covers 12 bases. The CDR3 sequence is 16 residues long. Germline CDR1 is SGHRS and CDR2 is YFSETQ. Losses at the gene ends were 3 bases for V and 2 bases for J; bases not matched to a gene: 6. The CDR3 here is CASSSLTSGGTYEQYF. The CDR3 bases are TGCGCCAGCAGCTCCCTCACTAGCGGGGGGACCTACGAGCAGTACTTC.

This chain uses TRBV2 with TRBJ2-7; D gene unclear. CDR1 and CDR2 from the germline V gene are SNHLY and FYNNEI. The V gene lost 1 base and the J gene lost 3 bases, with 10 bases spanning the gap. CDR3 length: 14 residues. Here the CDR3 DNA reads TGTGCCAGCAGTGAAGAAGGCTATTTCTACGAGCAGTACTTC. It codes for CASSEEGYFYEQYF.

The rearrangement links TRBV27 to TRBJ1-5; D ambiguous. CDR3 size: 14 residues. V lost 6 bases and J 2 bases, leaving 11 bases between the germline ends. The germline V gene has CDR1 MNHEY and CDR2 SMNVEV (reference sequence). The CDR3 spells CASSLQWGNQPQHF. The CDR3 DNA is TGTGCCAGCAGCCTACAGTGGGGCAATCAGCCCCAGCATTTT.

The rearrangement joins TRBV14 to TRBJ1-2, with D tentatively TRBD1 (5 bases). CDR3 length equals 15 residues. Trimming took 1 base from V and 4 from J, leaving 13 bases between them. Germline CDR1 and CDR2: SGHDN and FVKESK. DNA of the CDR3: TGTGCCAGCAGCCAAGGCAGGGCAGCCCCCTATGGCTACACCTTC. Protein: CASSQGRAAPYGYTF.

CDR3 loop: CASSKTGTYEQYF. In nucleotides, the CDR3 is TGTGCCAGCTCAAAGACAGGGACCTACGAGCAGTACTTC. V and J are TRBV25-1 and TRBJ2-7, with 7 bases matching TRBD1. J lost 2 bases, V lost 8 bases, and 6 bases had no gene match. CDR3 length: 13 residues. Germline V gene lookup returns CDR1 MGHDK and CDR2 SYGVNS.

In this sample, this clone turned up once. This chain uses TRBV24-1 with TRBJ1-5, with 10 bases identical to TRBD1. This CDR3 is 16 amino acids long. Germline values: CDR1 KGHDR, CDR2 SFDVKD. V was pared by 2 bases and J by 5 bases, with 5 bases of the junction left unmatched. CDR3 sequence reads: CATSDSTGGRDQPQHF. The CDR3 bases are TGTGCCACCAGTGATTCGACAGGGGGCCGCGATCAGCCCCAGCATTTT.

The J gene is TRBJ2-3, the V gene TRBV5-1, with TRBD1 matching over 8 bases. The germline CDR1 and CDR2 sequences are SGHRS and YFSETQ. V lost 4 bases and J lost 0; bases outside the gene matches: 1. The CDR3 has 14 amino acids. The DNA of the CDR3 is TGCGCCAGCAGCCGGGACAGGAGCACAGATACGCAGTATTTT. Protein: CASSRDRSTDTQYF. Full variable domain (remainder filled in from reference TRBV5-1 and TRBJ2-3): KAGVTQTPRYLIKTRGQQVTLSCSPISGHRSVSWYQQTPGQGLQFLFEYFSETQRNKGNFPGRFSGRQFSNSRSEMNVSTLELGDSALYLCASSRDRSTDTQYFGPGTRLTVL.

The rearrangement links TRBV2 to TRBJ1-2; D not certain. Trimming shortened V by 7 bases and J by 2 bases, and 8 bases separated the two germline ends. This CDR3 comprises 12 residues. CDR1 is SNHLY, CDR2 FYNNEI, per germline. The CDR3 DNA is TGTGCCAGCAAGGGAAGCAACTATGGCTACACCTTC. Residues: CASKGSNYGYTF.

The chain joins TRBV18 to TRBJ2-1, with 9 nucleotides matching TRBD2. The CDR3 is made up of 15 amino acids. The V gene's germline CDR1 is KGHSH and CDR2 LQKENI. Trimming removed 2 bases from V and 7 bases from J; junction bases left unmatched: 6. CDR3 sequence (DNA): TGTGCCAGCTCACCAGAGGCTAGCGGGGTGAATGAGCAGTTCTTC. Translated, it gives CASSPEASGVNEQFF.

There are a few counts of this clone. J is TRBJ2-2 and V is TRBV5-4, with 7 nucleotides matching TRBD2. The CDR3 spans 16 residues. V was pared by 5 bases and J by 1 base, with 8 bases of the junction left unmatched. CDR1 and CDR2 from the germline V gene are SGHNT and YYREEE (reference sequence). CDR3 nucleotide sequence: TGTGCCAGCAGAATGACCCCTAGCGGGAACACCGGGGAGCTGTTTTTT. Encoded protein: CASRMTPSGNTGELFF.

The chain has TRBV19 and TRBJ1-1, with TRBD1 matching over 8 bases. Trimming at V came to 3 bases and at J to 1 base, leaving 4 bases not matched to a gene. The CDR3 sequence is 15 residues long. Germline V gene data show CDR1 as LNHDA and CDR2 as SQIVND (reference sequence). CDR3 nucleotide sequence: TGTGCCAGTAGTATCGCCGGGACAGGGAACACTGAAGCTTTCTTT. Protein product: CASSIAGTGNTEAFF. The full variable domain, its missing parts supplied by reference TRBV19 and TRBJ1-1, is DGGITQSPKYLFRKEGQNVTLSCEQNLNHDAMYWYRQDPGQGLRLIYYSQIVNDFQKGDIAEGYSVSREKKESFPLTVTSAQKNPTAFYLCASSIAGTGNTEAFFGQGTRLTVV.

The J gene is TRBJ1-1, the V gene TRBV16; D not certain. The CDR3 sequence is 13 residues long. V was trimmed by 0 bases and J by 2 bases, leaving 4 bases between them. Germline CDR1 KGHSY, CDR2 FQNENV. The DNA for the CDR3 is TGTGCCAGCAGCCAATCCATAAACACTGAAGCTTTCTTT. The encoded protein is CASSQSINTEAFF.

J is TRBJ2-3 and V is TRBV12-3 or TRBV12-4; D may be TRBD2 (6 bases). The CDR3 sequence is 13 residues long. Trimming removed 5 bases at V and 6 bases at J, with 12 bases between. In DNA form, the CDR3 reads TGTGCCAGCAGTCTCGGGACTTTGGATACGCAGTATTTT. It yields the protein CASSLGTLDTQYF.

The chain has TRBV5-1 and TRBJ2-2, with 13 bases lining up with TRBD2. V lost 2 bases and J lost 9; bases outside the gene matches: 1. The CDR3 is 14 amino acids. In germline, CDR1 is SGHRS, CDR2 YFSETQ. The CDR3 spells CASSFGTSGRELFF. The CDR3 DNA follows: TGCGCCAGCAGCTTCGGGACTAGCGGGAGGGAGCTGTTTTTT.

This chain connects TRBV7-8 to TRBJ1-5, with D hard to call. V shed 3 bases and J shed 6 bases, with 6 bases lying between them. CDR3 length equals 12 residues. The germline gives CDR1 SGHVS, CDR2 FQNEAQ. The CDR3, as DNA: TGTGCCAGCAGCTTCAGAGGTCAGCCCCAGCATTTT. It yields the protein CASSFRGQPQHF.

The chain links TRBV18 to TRBJ2-3; TRBD1 matches 8 bases. J gave up 3 bases and V 4 bases, and 3 bases lay outside the gene matches. CDR3 length: 14 amino acids. Germline values: CDR1 KGHSH, CDR2 LQKENI. In DNA, the CDR3 is TGTGCCAGCTCACAGACAGGGGTAACAGATACGCAGTATTTT. Encoded protein: CASSQTGVTDTQYF.

This clone was found once. The rearrangement joins TRBV6-5 to TRBJ1-3; TRBD1 might be the D (5 bases). The V gene's germline CDR1 is MNHEY and CDR2 SVGAGI. V lost 6 bases, J lost 0 bases, and 12 bases lay in between. The CDR3 runs 15 residues. CDR3 region: CASRPTGYSGNTIYF. The CDR3 DNA reads as TGTGCCAGCAGACCTACAGGTTACTCTGGAAACACCATATATTTT.